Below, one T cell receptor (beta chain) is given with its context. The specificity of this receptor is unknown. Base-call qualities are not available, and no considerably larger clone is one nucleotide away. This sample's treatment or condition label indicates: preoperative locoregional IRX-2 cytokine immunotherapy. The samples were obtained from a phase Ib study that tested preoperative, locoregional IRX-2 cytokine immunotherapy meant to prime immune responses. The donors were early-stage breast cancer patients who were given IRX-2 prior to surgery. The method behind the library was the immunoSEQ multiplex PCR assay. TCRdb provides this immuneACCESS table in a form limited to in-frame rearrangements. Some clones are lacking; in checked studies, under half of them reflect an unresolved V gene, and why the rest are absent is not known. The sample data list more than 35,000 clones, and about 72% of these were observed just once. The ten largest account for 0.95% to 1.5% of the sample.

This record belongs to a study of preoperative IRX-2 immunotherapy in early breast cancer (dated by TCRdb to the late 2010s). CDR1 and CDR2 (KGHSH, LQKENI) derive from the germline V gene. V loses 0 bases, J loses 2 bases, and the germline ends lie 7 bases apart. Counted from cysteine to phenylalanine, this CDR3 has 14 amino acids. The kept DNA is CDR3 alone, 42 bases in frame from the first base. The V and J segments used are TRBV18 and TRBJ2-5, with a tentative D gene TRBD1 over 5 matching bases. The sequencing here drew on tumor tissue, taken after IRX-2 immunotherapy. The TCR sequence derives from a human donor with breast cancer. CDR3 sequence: CASSPPTAQETQYF. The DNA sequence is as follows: TGTGCCAGCTCACCACCGACAGCACAAGAGACCCAGTACTTC. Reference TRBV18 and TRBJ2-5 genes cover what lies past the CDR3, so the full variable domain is NAGVMQNPRHLVRRRGQEARLRCSPMKGHSHVYWYRQLPEEGLKFMVYLQKENIIDESGMPKERFSAEFPKEGPSILRIQQVVRGDSAAYFCASSPPTAQETQYFGPGTRLLVL.